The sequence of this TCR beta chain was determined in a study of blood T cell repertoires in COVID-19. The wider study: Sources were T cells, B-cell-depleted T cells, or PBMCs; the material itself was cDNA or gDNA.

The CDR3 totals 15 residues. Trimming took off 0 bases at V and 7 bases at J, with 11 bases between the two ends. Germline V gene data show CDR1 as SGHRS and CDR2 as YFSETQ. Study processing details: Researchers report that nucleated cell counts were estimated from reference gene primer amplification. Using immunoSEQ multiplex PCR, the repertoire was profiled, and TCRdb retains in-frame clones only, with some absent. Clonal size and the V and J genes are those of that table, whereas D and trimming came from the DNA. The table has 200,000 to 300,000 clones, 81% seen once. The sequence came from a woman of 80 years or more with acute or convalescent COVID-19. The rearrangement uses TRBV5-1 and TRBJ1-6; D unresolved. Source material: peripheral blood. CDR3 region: CASSLGGSENSPLHF. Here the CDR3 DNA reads TGCGCCAGCAGCTTGGGCGGCTCAGAGAATTCACCCCTCCACTTT.